The present entry profiles one T cell receptor beta chain with its context. The data are from a study of shared clonotypes between healthy human individuals. Deep level was the assay's run setting. It was around 180 ng DNA, tens of thousands of T cell genomes, that sorted-subset replicate PCRs used. The authors' processing: ImmunoSEQ output held junction-only sequences without quality scores, so filtering differed. Some clones are missing from TCRdb's copy, which holds only in-frame ones; the method was immunoSEQ multiplex PCR. That table gives V, J and clone size, and the DNA gave D and trimming. The data show about 670,000 clones, about two thirds seen once. Trimming shortened V by 5 bases and J by 2 bases, and 12 bases separated the two germline ends. Germline CDR1 MDHEN, CDR2 SYDVKM. This CDR3 spans 14 amino acids.

The genes are TRBV28 and TRBJ1-1, with D maybe TRBD1 (5 bases). Source material: memory CD4+ T cells sorted from blood. Subset in this sample: CD45RA-negative fraction. This receptor was taken from a young woman in good health. The CDR3 reads CASSRGTSNTEAFF. The CDR3, as DNA: TGTGCCAGCAGTCGAGGGACCAGTAACACTGAAGCTTTCTTT.